Below are 9 T cell receptor beta chains sequenced from a single sample in a study of breast tumors, draining lymph nodes, adjacent tissues. TCRdb used MiXCR to reprocess the multiplex PCR reads, holding one entry per CDR3 protein. This sample has 150,000 to 200,000 distinct CDR3 sequences, with around a third found just once. The lymph nodes were axillary draining lymph nodes from breast cancer patients. The specimen was axillary lymph node tissue. The receptors were sampled from a female donor with breast cancer. Some clones in this sample may be carry-over from other donors' samples.

CDR3 loop: CASSMVGGRAAYNEQFF. CDR3 bases: TGTGCCAGTAGTATGGTAGGCGGGAGGGCCGCCTACAATGAGCAGTTCTTC. The V call is TRBV19, the J call TRBJ2-1; 9 bases are a match to TRBD2. The CDR3 sequence is 17 residues long. Germline assignment: CDR1 LNHDA and CDR2 SQIVND (reference sequence). V shed 3 bases and J 2 bases; nucleotides not matched to a gene: 8.

Worth noting for this clonotype: A clone one base away is much larger, so this may be a read error. This chain links TRBV9 with TRBJ2-2; D perhaps matches TRBD1 (5 bases). Germline V gene data show CDR1 as SGDLS and CDR2 as YYNGEE. The CDR3 sequence is 15 residues long. The CDR3 bases are TGTGTCAGCAGCGTAACGGCAGGGTGGACCGGGGAGCTGTTTTTT. Protein product: CVSSVTAGWTGELFF. The entire variable domain, with the rest obtained from reference TRBV9 and TRBJ2-2, is as follows: DSGVTQTPKHLITATGQRVTLRCSPRSGDLSVYWYQQSLDQGLQFLIQYYNGEERAKGNILERFSAQQFPDLHSELNLSSLELGDSALYFCVSSVTAGWTGELFFGEGSRLTVL.

The rearrangement uses TRBV4-2 and TRBJ2-1, with D maybe TRBD2 (7 bases). This CDR3 is 15 amino acids long. V gave up 0 bases and J gave up 5 bases, with 11 bases separating them. Germline V gene lookup returns CDR1 LGHNA and CDR2 YNFKEQ. CDR3 coding DNA: TGTGCCAGCAGCCAAGAAAGGGAGGGGGACAATGAGCAGTTCTTC. Encoded protein: CASSQEREGDNEQFF.

With regard to this clonotype: This may arise from a read error, as a much more abundant clone is one base away. The chain couples TRBV5-6 to TRBJ2-1; D not resolved. V gave up 3 bases and J gave up 10 bases, with 8 bases separating them. The germline V gene has CDR1 SGHDT and CDR2 YYEEEE. This CDR3 has 11 residues. CDR3 residues: CASSSDPEQFF. The CDR3 nucleotides are TGTGCCAGCAGCTCGGACCCGGAGCAGTTCTTC.

In regard to this clonotype: The junction differs from germline at one of its ends, possibly a read error. This CDR3 reads CATSSRGRGNTGELLF. The CDR3 DNA sequence: TGTGCCACCAGCTCTCGGGGACGGGGAAACACCGGGGAGCTGCTTTTT. This chain uses TRBV15 with TRBJ2-2; the D call may be TRBD1 or TRBD2 (5 bases each). The V gene's germline CDR1 is LNHNV and CDR2 YYDKDF (reference sequence). The length of the CDR3 is 16 residues.

A remark on this clonotype: This may be a read error: a much more frequent sequence differs by one nucleotide. The rearrangement uses TRBV18 and TRBJ2-7; TRBD1 agrees at 8 bases. CDR3 size: 14 residues. CDR1 KGHSH and CDR2 LQKENI come from the germline V gene. The CDR3 region is CASSLSGGRYEQCF. DNA for the CDR3: TGTGCCAGCTCTCTCTCAGGGGGCAGGTACGAGCAGTGCTTC.

This clonotype was found many times. The chain joins TRBV20-1 to TRBJ2-7; 7 positions match TRBD2. The germline V gene has CDR1 DFQATT and CDR2 SNEGSKA (reference sequence). The trim removed 3 bases at V and 1 base at J, leaving 3 bases unmatched. CDR3 length equals 13 residues. In DNA, the CDR3 is TGCAGTGCTAGGGGCGGGGGATCCTACGAGCAGTACTTC. Its translation is CSARGGGSYEQYF.

The V and J genes are TRBV24-1 and TRBJ2-3, with no clear D. Germline V CDR1 and CDR2: KGHDR, SFDVKD. V lost 4 bases and J lost 3, with 7 bases in between. CDR3 length: 13 residues. CDR3 loop: CATSESITDTQYF. CDR3 bases: TGTGCCACCAGTGAGTCTATAACAGATACGCAGTATTTT.

About this clonotype: At one end the junction does not follow the germline gene, possibly because of a read error. This sequence joins TRBV6-1 and TRBJ1-5, with D uncertain. CDR1 is MNHNS, CDR2 SASEGT, per germline. There are 15 residues in the CDR3. The CDR3: CASGEVRDSNQPQHF. The CDR3 coding sequence is TGTGCCAGCGGTGAAGTCCGGGATAGCAATCAGCCCCAGCATTTT.